The 2 T cell receptor beta chains in this list originate from one sample, sequenced in a study of T cells in Graves' hyperthyroidism and ophthalmopathy. The investigators amplified TCR beta CDR3 regions from RNA transcripts. A set of HTBI primers served as the primers for a first-round RT-PCR of the TCR CDR3. TCRdb re-analysed the multiplex PCR reads in MiXCR, keeping a single row per CDR3 protein. Here the sample spans more than 300,000 distinct CDR3 sequences, roughly 15% being singletons. Sequencing input: blood. These receptors originate from a woman in her thirties with Graves' hyperthyroidism that later progressed to Graves' ophthalmopathy.

This chain joins TRBV20-1 and TRBJ1-2; D unclear. Germline V CDR1 and CDR2: DFQATT, SNEGSKA (reference sequence). Trimming shortened V by 6 bases and J by 4 bases, and 12 bases separated the two germline ends. The CDR3 covers 12 residues. CDR3 protein: CSAEGWLYGYTF. DNA of the CDR3: TGCAGTGCGGAAGGGTGGCTCTATGGCTACACCTTC.

The chain couples TRBV19 to TRBJ1-5; D gene unclear. The V end lost 7 bases, the J end lost 0 bases, and 13 bases lay between the germline ends. Germline V lookup: CDR1 LNHDA, CDR2 SQIVND (reference sequence). CDR3 length: 15 amino acids. CDR3 region: CASTWTGNSNQPQHF. In DNA form, the CDR3 reads TGTGCCAGTACCTGGACGGGAAATAGCAATCAGCCCCAGCATTTT.